The text below deals with one T cell receptor beta chain. From germline, CDR1 is ENHRY and CDR2 SYGVKD. This CDR3 is built from 14 residues. V was pared by 10 bases and J by 5 bases, with 11 bases of the junction left unmatched. Reverse transcription of extracted RNA yielded cDNA, which provided the sequencing template. Repertoires were generated with immunoSEQ multiplex PCR, while TCRdb's copy carries only in-frame clones and drops some. The repertoire holds about 200,000 clones, about 58% seen once, with about 1.6% in the top ten. This sample stems from a study of CD8+ T cells in alopecia areata. The treatment was: oral pan-JAK inhibitor, 5-10 mg twice daily.

This specimen consisted of CD4+ T cells sorted from blood, obtained at week 4, from a patient treated with tofacitinib. V usage is TRBV10-3 and J usage is TRBJ2-5; TRBD1 matches at 9 bases. The sequence was obtained from a human donor with alopecia areata. The CDR3 here is CATTGQGPNETQYF. The CDR3 region has the DNA TGTGCCACAACGGGACAGGGACCCAACGAGACCCAGTACTTC.